This T cell receptor (beta chain) derives from a study of T cell repertoires in cytomegalovirus infection. Study-level findings and limits: CMV-specific TCR beta clonotypes restricted by HLA-C were the ones dominating the ex vivo response.

Germline-derived CDR1 and CDR2 are SQVTM and ANQGSEA. V gave up 5 bases and J gave up 3 bases; unmatched junction bases: 5. There are 14 residues in the CDR3. To note about this clonotype: What it binds is unknown.

TCRdb analysed the reads with MiXCR anew, one entry per CDR3 protein. The repertoire includes about 100,000 distinct CDR3 sequences, around 22% of them detected once, and about two fifths sits in the top ten. Sequenced material: CD8+ T cells from PBMCs. J is TRBJ2-2 and V is TRBV29-1, with 8 bases lining up with TRBD1. The receptor was isolated from a human donor in good health (CMV status not recorded). Some clones in this sample may be carry-over from other donors' samples. The CDR3 here is CSVRQGADTGELFF. In nucleotides, the CDR3 is TGCAGCGTTAGGCAGGGGGCGGACACCGGGGAGCTGTTTTTT.